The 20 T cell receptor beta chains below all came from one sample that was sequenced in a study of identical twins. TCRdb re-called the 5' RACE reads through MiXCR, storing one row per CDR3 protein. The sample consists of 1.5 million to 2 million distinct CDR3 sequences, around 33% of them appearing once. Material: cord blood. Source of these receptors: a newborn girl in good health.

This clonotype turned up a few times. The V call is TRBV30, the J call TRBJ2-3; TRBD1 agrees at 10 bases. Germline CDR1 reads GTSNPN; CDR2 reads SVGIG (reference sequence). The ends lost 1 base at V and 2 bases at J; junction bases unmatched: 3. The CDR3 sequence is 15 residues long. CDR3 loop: CAWSAGTGATDTQYF. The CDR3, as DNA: TGTGCCTGGAGTGCAGGGACAGGGGCCACAGATACGCAGTATTTT.

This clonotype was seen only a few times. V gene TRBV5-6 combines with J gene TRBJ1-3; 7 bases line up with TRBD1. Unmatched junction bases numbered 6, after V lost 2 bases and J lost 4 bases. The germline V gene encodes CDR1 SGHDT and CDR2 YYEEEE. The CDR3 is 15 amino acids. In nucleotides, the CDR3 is TGTGCCAGCAGCTTACAGGGGACAATAGGAAACACCATATATTTT. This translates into CASSLQGTIGNTIYF.

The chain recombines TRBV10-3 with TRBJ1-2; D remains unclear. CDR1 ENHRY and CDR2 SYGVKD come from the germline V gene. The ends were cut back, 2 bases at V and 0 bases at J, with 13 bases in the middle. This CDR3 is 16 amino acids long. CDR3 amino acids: CAISERVGRANYGYTF. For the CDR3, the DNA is TGTGCCATCAGTGAGCGGGTAGGCAGAGCTAACTATGGCTACACCTTC.

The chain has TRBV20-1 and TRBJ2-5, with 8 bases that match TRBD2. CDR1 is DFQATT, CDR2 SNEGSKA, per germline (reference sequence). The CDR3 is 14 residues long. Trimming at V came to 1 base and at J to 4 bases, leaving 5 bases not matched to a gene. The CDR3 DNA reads TGCAGTGCTAGAGGCCCAGCGGGAGTAGAGACCCAGTACTTC. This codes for CSARGPAGVETQYF.

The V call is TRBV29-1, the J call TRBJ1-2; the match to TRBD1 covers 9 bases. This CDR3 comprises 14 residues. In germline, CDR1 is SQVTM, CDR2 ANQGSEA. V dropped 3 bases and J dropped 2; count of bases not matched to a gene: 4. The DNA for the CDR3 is TGCAGCGTTGAGGGGACAGGGACCAACTATGGCTACACCTTC. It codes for CSVEGTGTNYGYTF. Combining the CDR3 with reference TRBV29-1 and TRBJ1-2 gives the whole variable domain SAVISQKPSRDICQRGTSLTIQCQVDSQVTMMFWYRQQPGQSLTLIATANQGSEATYESGFVIDKFPISRPNLTFSTLTVSNMSPEDSSIYLCSVEGTGTNYGYTFGSGTRLTVV.

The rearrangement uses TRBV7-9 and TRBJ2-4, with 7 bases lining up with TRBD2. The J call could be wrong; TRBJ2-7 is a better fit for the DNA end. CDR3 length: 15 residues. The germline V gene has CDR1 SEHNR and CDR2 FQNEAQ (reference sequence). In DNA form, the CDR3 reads TGTGCCAGCAGGCCGGTCAGGGAGGGCCAGAACGAGCAGTACTTC. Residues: CASRPVREGQNEQYF.

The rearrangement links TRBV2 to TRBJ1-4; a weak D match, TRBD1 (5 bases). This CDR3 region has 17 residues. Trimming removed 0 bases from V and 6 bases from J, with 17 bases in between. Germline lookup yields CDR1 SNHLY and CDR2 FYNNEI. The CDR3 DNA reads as TGTGCCAGCAGTGAAGCTAGGGGAGGTAGGCCCTATGAAAAACTGTTTTTT. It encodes CASSEARGGRPYEKLFF.

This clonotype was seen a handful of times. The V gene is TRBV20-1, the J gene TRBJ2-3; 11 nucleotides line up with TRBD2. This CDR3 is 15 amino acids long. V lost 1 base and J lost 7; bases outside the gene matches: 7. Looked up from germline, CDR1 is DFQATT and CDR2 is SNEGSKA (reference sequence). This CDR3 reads CSARGRRLAGYTQYF. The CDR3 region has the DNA TGCAGTGCTAGAGGGAGACGACTAGCGGGGTATACGCAGTATTTT.

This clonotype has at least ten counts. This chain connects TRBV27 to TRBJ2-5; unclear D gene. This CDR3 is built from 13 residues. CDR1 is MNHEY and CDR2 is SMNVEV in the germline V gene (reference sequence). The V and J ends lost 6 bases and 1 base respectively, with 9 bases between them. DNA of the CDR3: TGTGCCAGCAGGGCAGTAATCCAAGAGACCCAGTACTTC. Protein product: CASRAVIQETQYF.

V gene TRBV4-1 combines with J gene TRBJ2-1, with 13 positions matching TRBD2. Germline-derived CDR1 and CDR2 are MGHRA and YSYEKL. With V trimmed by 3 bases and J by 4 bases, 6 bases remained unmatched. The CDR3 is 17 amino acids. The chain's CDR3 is CASSHHRTSGSYNEQFF. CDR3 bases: TGCGCCAGCAGCCACCACCGGACTAGCGGGAGTTACAATGAGCAGTTCTTC.

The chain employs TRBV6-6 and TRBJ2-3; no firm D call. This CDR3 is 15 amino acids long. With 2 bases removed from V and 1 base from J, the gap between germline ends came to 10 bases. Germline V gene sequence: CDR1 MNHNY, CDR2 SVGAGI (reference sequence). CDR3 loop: CASSYPQEGTDTQYF. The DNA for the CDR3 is TGTGCCAGCAGTTACCCCCAAGAGGGCACAGATACGCAGTATTTT.

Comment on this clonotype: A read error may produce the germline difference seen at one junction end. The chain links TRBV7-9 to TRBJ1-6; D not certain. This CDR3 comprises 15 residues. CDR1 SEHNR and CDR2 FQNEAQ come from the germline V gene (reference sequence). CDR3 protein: CASSLGTVRGSPPHF. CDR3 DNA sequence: TGTGCCAGCAGCTTAGGGACGGTCCGGGGTTCACCCCCCCACTTT.

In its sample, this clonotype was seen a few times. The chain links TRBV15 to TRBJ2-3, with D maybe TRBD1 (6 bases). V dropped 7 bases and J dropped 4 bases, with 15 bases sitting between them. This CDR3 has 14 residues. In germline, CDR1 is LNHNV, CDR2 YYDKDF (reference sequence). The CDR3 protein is CATKRIAGADTQYF. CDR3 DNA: TGTGCCACCAAAAGGATAGCAGGGGCAGATACGCAGTATTTT.

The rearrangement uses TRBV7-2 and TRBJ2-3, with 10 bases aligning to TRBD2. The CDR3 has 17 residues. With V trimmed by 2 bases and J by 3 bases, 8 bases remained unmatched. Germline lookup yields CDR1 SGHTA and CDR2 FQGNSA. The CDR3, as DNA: TGTGCCAGCAGCTTATTTTGGGCTAGCGGGAGAACAGATACGCAGTATTTT. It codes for CASSLFWASGRTDTQYF.

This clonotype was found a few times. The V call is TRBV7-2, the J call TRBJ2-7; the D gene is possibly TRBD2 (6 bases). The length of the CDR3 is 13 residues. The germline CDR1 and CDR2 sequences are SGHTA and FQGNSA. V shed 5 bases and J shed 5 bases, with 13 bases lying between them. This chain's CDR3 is CASSPTGDHEQYF. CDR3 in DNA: TGTGCCAGCAGCCCAACGGGGGACCACGAGCAGTACTTC.

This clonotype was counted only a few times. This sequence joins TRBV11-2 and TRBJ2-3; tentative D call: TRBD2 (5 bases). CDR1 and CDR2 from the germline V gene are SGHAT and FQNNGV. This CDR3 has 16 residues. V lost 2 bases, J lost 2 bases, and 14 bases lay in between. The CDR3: CASSLSGRTFTDTQYF. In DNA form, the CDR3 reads TGTGCCAGCAGCTTATCGGGGAGAACCTTCACAGATACGCAGTATTTT.

In DNA, the CDR3 is TGTGCCAGCTCACCCATAACAGGGGGCGGTGGATACGAGCAGTACTTC. Protein sequence: CASSPITGGGGYEQYF. This rearrangement joins TRBV18 to TRBJ2-5, with 9 bases that match TRBD1. Matching the DNA end better, TRBJ2-7 makes the J call doubtful. Germline V gene lookup returns CDR1 KGHSH and CDR2 LQKENI. This CDR3 is built from 16 residues.

In DNA form, the CDR3 reads TGTGCCAGCAGCCAAGAACTCAGCGGGGGGCCAAGAGGGGAGCAGTTCTTC. Protein sequence: CASSQELSGGPRGEQFF. V is TRBV4-2 and J is TRBJ2-1; TRBD2 aligns across 9 bases. V gave up 0 bases and J gave up 10 bases; unmatched junction bases: 13. The length of the CDR3 is 17 residues. The germline V gene has CDR1 LGHNA and CDR2 YNFKEQ.

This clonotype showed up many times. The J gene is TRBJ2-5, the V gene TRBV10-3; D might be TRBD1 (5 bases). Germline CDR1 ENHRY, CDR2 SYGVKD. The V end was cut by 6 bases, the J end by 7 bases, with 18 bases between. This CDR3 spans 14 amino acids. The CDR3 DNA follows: TGTGCCATCAGCCAGGACCCGATTCAGGGGACCCAGTACTTC. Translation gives CAISQDPIQGTQYF.

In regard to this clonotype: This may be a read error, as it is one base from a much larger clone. CDR3 sequence reads: CASSQRSGTEETQFF. CDR3 DNA: TGCGCCAGCAGCCAGAGATCCGGGACAGAAGAGACCCAGTTCTTC. The chain has TRBV4-1 and TRBJ2-1, with 7 bases that match TRBD1. Germline-derived CDR1 and CDR2 are MGHRA and YSYEKL. The J segment lost 13 bases and the V segment lost 3 bases, leaving 15 bases of the junction unmatched. The CDR3 is made up of 15 amino acids.